Each of the 11 T cell receptor beta chains below was sequenced from the same sample in a study of breast tumors, draining lymph nodes, adjacent tissues. TCRdb itself ran the multiplex PCR reads through MiXCR, one entry per CDR3 protein. The sample has 55,000 to 75,000 distinct CDR3 sequences, about 40% seen once. The sequenced sample consisted of breast tumor tissue. These receptors were taken from a female donor with breast cancer. Some clones in this sample may be carry-over from other donors' samples.

Points on this clonotype: The CDR3 carries no conserved terminal phenylalanine or tryptophan, so it likely arises from a read error. The rearrangement uses TRBV20-1 and TRBJ1-5; D ambiguous. This CDR3 has 12 amino acids. Germline lookup yields CDR1 DFQATT and CDR2 SNEGSKA (reference sequence). V gave up 6 bases and J gave up 3 bases, with 9 bases separating them. The chain's CDR3 is CSAKVDNQPQHG. CDR3 in DNA: TGCAGTGCCAAGGTAGACAATCAGCCCCAGCATGGT.

This clonotype was observed a handful of times. Possible read error: a much larger clone is one base away. The V call is TRBV20-1, the J call TRBJ1-3, with 7 bases aligning to TRBD1. CDR1 DFQATT and CDR2 SNEGSKA come from the germline V gene (reference sequence). This CDR3 has 14 amino acids. The CDR3 sequence: CSAWTGISGTTIYF. In DNA, the CDR3 is TGCAGTGCCTGGACAGGAATCTCTGGAACCACCATATATTTT.

Notes on this clonotype: A much bigger clone sits one base away, suggesting this may be a read error. This chain joins TRBV30 and TRBJ2-3; D gene unclear. The CDR3 spans 12 residues. CDR1 and CDR2 (germline): GTSNPN, SVGIG (reference sequence). Trimming cost V 1 base and J 12 bases, with 14 bases left between them. CDR3 DNA: TGTGCCTGGAGTGGGACGAGGCCGAAACAGTATTTT. Residues: CAWSGTRPKQYF.

This chain connects TRBV5-8 to TRBJ2-5; D is unresolved. The germline V gene has CDR1 SGHTS and CDR2 YDEGEE. Trimming took off 4 bases at V and 1 base at J, with 11 bases between the two ends. The CDR3 is 14 amino acids. In DNA form, the CDR3 reads TGTGCCAGCAGCCTGAACAGCGCCCAAGAGACCCAGTACTTC. Residues: CASSLNSAQETQYF. The complete variable domain, with remaining parts taken from reference TRBV5-8 and TRBJ2-5, reads EAGVTQSPTHLIKTRGQQATLRCSPISGHTSVYWYQQALGLGLQFLLWYDEGEERNRGNFPPRFSGRQFPNYSSELNVNALELEDSALYLCASSLNSAQETQYFGPGTRLLVL.

The chain is built from TRBV5-4 and TRBJ2-7, with D tentatively TRBD1 (5 bases). Deletions cut 0 bases from V and 1 base from J, with 14 bases between. Germline V gene sequence: CDR1 SGHNT, CDR2 YYREEE (reference sequence). CDR3 length equals 16 residues. CDR3 nucleotides: TGTGCCAGCAGCTTGGCAGGGCAGGGTATGTCCTACGAGCAGTACTTC. It translates to CASSLAGQGMSYEQYF.

Many counts were recorded for this clonotype. The chain couples TRBV13 to TRBJ2-5; tentatively, D is TRBD1 or TRBD2 (5 bases each). The ends were cut back, 4 bases at V and 10 bases at J, with 16 bases in the middle. The CDR3 contains 13 residues. Germline CDR1 is PRHDT and CDR2 is FYEKMQ (reference sequence). CDR3 nucleotides: TGTGCCAGCAGCTCCGACTGGGACGGAGACCAGTACTTC. It specifies CASSSDWDGDQYF.

This chain uses TRBV6-6 with TRBJ1-5, with D perhaps TRBD1 (5 bases). This CDR3 has 20 residues. Germline values: CDR1 MNHNY, CDR2 SVGAGI (reference sequence). V was shortened by 0 bases and J by 10 bases, with 31 bases between the two germline ends. DNA of the CDR3: TGTGCCAGCAGTTACTCGAACCTAGCGGGAGGGCTGGGGGTAAGTTTTCCCCAGCATTTT. Translating it yields CASSYSNLAGGLGVSFPQHF.

As to this clonotype: No conserved phenylalanine or tryptophan is present at the end of the CDR3, so a read error is the likely explanation. Because the CDR3's place on the DNA is in doubt, the DNA is left out and the CDR3 is given as listed by TCRdb. The genes are TRBV5-4 and TRBJ1-6. Looked up from germline, CDR1 is SGHNT and CDR2 is YYREEE (reference sequence). The CDR3 region is 8 residues in length, termini included. The CDR3 region is CASSSTRS.

This clonotype was observed a few times. The chain is built from TRBV6-5 and TRBJ1-3; tentatively, D is TRBD1 (6 bases). The CDR3 length is 16 residues. Trimming cost V 2 bases and J 0 bases, with 11 bases left between them. Per germline, CDR1 MNHEY and CDR2 SVGAGI. The CDR3 loop is CASSYVRGTSGNTIYF. In nucleotides, the CDR3 is TGTGCCAGCAGTTACGTCAGGGGTACCTCTGGAAACACCATATATTTT.

As regards this clonotype: The junction departs from the called germline gene at one end, perhaps through a read error. The chain links TRBV7-3 to TRBJ2-5; 11 bases map to TRBD1. Germline-derived CDR1 and CDR2 are SGHTA and FQGTGA. The CDR3 length is 15 residues. CDR3 sequence reads: CASSLTGTGGETQHF. The CDR3 nucleotides read TGTGCCAGCAGCTTAACCGGGACAGGGGGGGAGACCCAGCACTTC.

At least ten counts were recorded for this clonotype. This sequence joins TRBV27 and TRBJ1-2; no reliable D call. The CDR3 runs 17 residues. CDR1 is MNHEY, CDR2 SMNVEV, per germline (reference sequence). V lost 5 bases to trimming and J lost 1 base, with 20 bases between them. CDR3 in amino acids: CASSLSFPGEDNYGYTF. DNA for the CDR3: TGTGCCAGCAGTCTCTCATTCCCGGGAGAAGATAACTATGGCTACACCTTC.